A selection of T cell receptor beta chains follows, all from one sample in a study of T cells in Graves' hyperthyroidism and ophthalmopathy. TCRdb independently ran MiXCR on the multiplex PCR reads; one entry per CDR3 protein. The sample yields 370,000 or so distinct CDR3 sequences, roughly 13% seen once. Sequenced sample: blood. The receptors derive from a man younger than 40 with Graves' hyperthyroidism that later progressed to Graves' ophthalmopathy. CDR3s include the opening cysteine and the closing phenylalanine or tryptophan. A D gene is named only where the DNA matches it firmly. Expanded clones are given a class, and other clones once, few, many or no size at all.

clone_size	d_call	j_call	v_call	cdr3_nt	cdr3_aa
few	NA	TRBJ2-7	TRBV19	TGTGCCAGTACGCCGGAAAACTCCTACGAGCAGTACTTC	CASTPENSYEQYF
NA	NA	TRBJ2-3	TRBV6-2/TRBV6-3	TGTGCCAGCAAAAGTCCCGGGGGCACAGATACGCAGTATTTT	CASKSPGGTDTQYF
many	NA	TRBJ2-7	TRBV7-9	TGTGCCAGCACCACGCGGGGACGGCCCTACGAGCAGTACTTC	CASTTRGRPYEQYF
few	NA	TRBJ1-1	TRBV5-8	TGTGCCAGCAGCTTGGATTTGTGGGCGAACACTGAAGCTTTCTTT	CASSLDLWANTEAFF
many	TRBD2	TRBJ2-7	TRBV20-1	TGCAGTGCCGGCGGCGGGCTAGCGGGGGTATACGAGCAGTACTTC	CSAGGGLAGVYEQYF
few	NA	TRBJ2-1	TRBV6-2/TRBV6-3	TGTGCCAGCAGTAAGGGACACCTCTACAATGAGCAGTTCTTC	CASSKGHLYNEQFF
many	NA	TRBJ2-7	TRBV7-6	TGTGCCAGCAGCGAGCGTGCCGGGCCCTCCTACGAGCAGTACTTC	CASSERAGPSYEQYF
few	NA	TRBJ1-2	TRBV28	TGTGCCAGCAGTTTGAAGAGGCGCCAGGGCTACACCTTC	CASSLKRRQGYTF
NA	TRBD1	TRBJ1-4	TRBV27	TGTGCCAGCGCAAGTGATATGGACAGGTTTAATGAAAAACTGTTTTTT	CASASDMDRFNEKLFF
few	TRBD2	TRBJ2-3	TRBV9	TGTGCCAGCAGCGTAGCTATTAGCGGGCAGCAGTATTTT	CASSVAISGQQYF
NA	NA	TRBJ2-7	TRBV6-1	TGTGCCAGCAGCCCGAATGGGCAGGGGACTTACGAGCAGTACTTC	CASSPNGQGTYEQYF
NA	NA	TRBJ2-1	TRBV4-1	TGCGCCAGCAGCCTACTTCGACCCAACAATGAGCAGTTCTTC	CASSLLRPNNEQFF
NA	TRBD2	TRBJ2-3	TRBV12-3/TRBV12-4	TGTGCCAGCAGTTCTCCGGGACTACCGATAAATACGCAGTATTTT	CASSSPGLPINTQYF
many	TRBD2	TRBJ2-7	TRBV28	TGTGCCAGCAGTTTATCTCCTAGCGGCCCCTACGAGCAGTACTTC	CASSLSPSGPYEQYF
many	TRBD1	TRBJ2-3	TRBV5-1	TGCGCCAGCAAGGGACAGGGGGCGGGGGATACGCAGTATTTT	CASKGQGAGDTQYF
many	NA	TRBJ1-5	TRBV20-1	TGCAGTGCTAGACGCGCGGGGGCAGGATTCAGCAATCAGCCCCAGCATTTT	CSARRAGAGFSNQPQHF
many	TRBD1	TRBJ1-3	TRBV2	TGTGCCAGCAGCCAGGGGGGTTACTCTGGAAACACCATATATTTT	CASSQGGYSGNTIYF
many	TRBD2	TRBJ2-3	TRBV11-2	TGTGCCAGCAGCTTAGGAGGGTCTAGCGGGGGAACAGATACGCAGTATTTT	CASSLGGSSGGTDTQYF
few	NA	TRBJ1-3	TRBV2	TGTGCCAGCAGTGCCGGGGCTAAGGACACCATATATTTT	CASSAGAKDTIYF
few	NA	TRBJ2-2	TRBV5-1	TGCGCCAGCAGCTTGCTTCCGGGCCCCAGCACCGGGGAGCTGTTTTTT	CASSLLPGPSTGELFF
few	NA	TRBJ1-2	TRBV28	TGTGCCAGCAGTCCGACACACTATGGCTACACCTTC	CASSPTHYGYTF
few	NA	TRBJ1-3	TRBV11-2	TGTGCCAGCAGCTTAGATTCACGGGCTGACACCATATATTTT	CASSLDSRADTIYF
many	NA	TRBJ2-5	TRBV7-2	TGTGCCAGCAGCGCCTCCGGTGTGGAGACCCAGTACTTC	CASSASGVETQYF
many	TRBD1	TRBJ2-7	TRBV2	TGTGCCAGCAGTTTGGACAGGCGGTTCTACGAGCAGTACTTC	CASSLDRRFYEQYF
NA	NA	TRBJ1-5	TRBV9	TGTGCCAGCAGCGTAGGCAACAATCAGCCCCAGCATTTT	CASSVGNNQPQHF
many	TRBD1	TRBJ2-2	TRBV6-5	TGTGCCAGCAGTTACTCGGGGACAGGATCCACCGGGGAGCTGTTTTTT	CASSYSGTGSTGELFF
many	TRBD1	TRBJ2-3	TRBV7-9	TGTGCCAGCAGCCCTTGGACAGGACAAGATACGCAGTATTTT	CASSPWTGQDTQYF
NA	NA	TRBJ2-2	TRBV11-3	TGTGCCAGCAGCTTAGCGGGGGAGGCCGGGGAGCTGTTTTTT	CASSLAGEAGELFF
many	TRBD1	TRBJ2-7	TRBV12-5	TGTGCTAGTGGTTTACAGGGGCAGGGGTCCCACGAGCAGTACTTC	CASGLQGQGSHEQYF
many	TRBD1	TRBJ2-7	TRBV13	TGTGCCAGCAGTTCCTCCGGGACAGGGAGATACGAGCAGTACTTC	CASSSSGTGRYEQYF
few	NA	TRBJ2-3	TRBV20-1	TGCAGCCTACGCCCCGGGGGGCAAAATACGCAGTATTTT	CSLRPGGQNTQYF
many	NA	TRBJ1-5	TRBV19	TGTGCCAGTACCGATAGGTGGTATCAGCCCCAGCATTTT	CASTDRWYQPQHF
NA	NA	TRBJ2-3	TRBV6-2/TRBV6-3	TGTGCCAGCATCCGCCGGAAGGACTTCACAGATACGCAGTATTTT	CASIRRKDFTDTQYF
NA	NA	TRBJ1-4	TRBV9	TGTGCCAGCAGCGCATCTCCCGTGTGGCAGGGGACTTCAGCTAATGAAAAACTGTTTTTT	CASSASPVWQGTSANEKLFF
many	TRBD2	TRBJ2-3	TRBV5-1	TGCGCCAGCAGCTTGGATGGGACTAGCCCCCACTATACGCAGTATTTT	CASSLDGTSPHYTQYF
many	TRBD2	TRBJ2-2	TRBV7-8	TGTGCCAGCAGCTTACCCCGGGGGGGCAGGGCCGGGGAGCTGTTTTTT	CASSLPRGGRAGELFF
many	NA	TRBJ2-1	TRBV9	TGTGCCAGCAGCGTAGGACCTCAGGCTAGCTCCTACAATGAGCAGTTCTTC	CASSVGPQASSYNEQFF
few	NA	TRBJ2-7	TRBV7-8	TGTGCCAGCAGCTTAGGTGGGACTGGAACTTACGAGCAGTACTTC	CASSLGGTGTYEQYF
many	NA	TRBJ1-4	TRBV7-9	TGTGCCAGCAGCTTAGTAGGATCTGAAAAACTGTTTTTT	CASSLVGSEKLFF
many	NA	TRBJ1-5	TRBV12-3/TRBV12-4	TGTGCCAGCAGTCCGCGACACGCCTATAGCAATCAGCCCCAGCATTTT	CASSPRHAYSNQPQHF
many	TRBD2	TRBJ2-3	TRBV11-3	TGTGCCAGCAGCTTGGGACTAGCGGGCCCTAGCACAGATACGCAGTATTTT	CASSLGLAGPSTDTQYF
few	NA	TRBJ1-5	TRBV19	TGTGCCAGTATTCGATCTGATAATAGCAATCAGCCCCAGCATTTT	CASIRSDNSNQPQHF
NA	NA	TRBJ2-4	TRBV3-1	TGTGCCAGCAGCCTTCGGCCGTGGGTAGCCAAAAACATTCAGTACTTC	CASSLRPWVAKNIQYF